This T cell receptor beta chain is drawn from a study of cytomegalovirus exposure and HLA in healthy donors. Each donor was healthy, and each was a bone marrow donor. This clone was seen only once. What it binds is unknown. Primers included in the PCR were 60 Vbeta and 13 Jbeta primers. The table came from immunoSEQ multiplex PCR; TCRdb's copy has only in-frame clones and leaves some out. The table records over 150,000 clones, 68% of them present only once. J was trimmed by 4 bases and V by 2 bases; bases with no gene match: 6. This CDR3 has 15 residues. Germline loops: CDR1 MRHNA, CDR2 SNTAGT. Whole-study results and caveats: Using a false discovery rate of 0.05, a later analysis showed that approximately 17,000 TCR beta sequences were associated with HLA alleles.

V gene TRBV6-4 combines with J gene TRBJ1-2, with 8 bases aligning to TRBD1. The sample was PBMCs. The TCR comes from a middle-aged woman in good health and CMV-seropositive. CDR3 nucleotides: TGTGCCAGCAGTGACCGGACAGGGCCGGGCTATGGCTACACCTTC. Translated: CASSDRTGPGYGYTF.